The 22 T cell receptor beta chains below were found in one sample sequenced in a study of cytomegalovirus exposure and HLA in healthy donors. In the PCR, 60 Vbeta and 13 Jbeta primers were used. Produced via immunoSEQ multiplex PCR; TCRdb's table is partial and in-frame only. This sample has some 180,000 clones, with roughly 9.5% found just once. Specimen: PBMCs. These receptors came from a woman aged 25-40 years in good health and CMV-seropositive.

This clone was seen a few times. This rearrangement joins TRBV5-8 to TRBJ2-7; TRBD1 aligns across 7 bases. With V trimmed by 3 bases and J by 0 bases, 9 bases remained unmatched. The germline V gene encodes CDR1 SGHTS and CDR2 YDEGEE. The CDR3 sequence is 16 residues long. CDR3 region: CASSYRDSRSSYEQYF. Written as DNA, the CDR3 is TGTGCCAGCAGCTATAGGGACAGCCGTAGCTCCTACGAGCAGTACTTC.

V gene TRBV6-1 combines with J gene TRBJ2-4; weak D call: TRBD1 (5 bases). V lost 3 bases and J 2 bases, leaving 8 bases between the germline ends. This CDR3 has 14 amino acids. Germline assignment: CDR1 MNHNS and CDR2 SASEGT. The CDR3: CASSDQGSKNIQYF. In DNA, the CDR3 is TGTGCCAGCAGTGATCAGGGTTCCAAAAACATTCAGTACTTC.

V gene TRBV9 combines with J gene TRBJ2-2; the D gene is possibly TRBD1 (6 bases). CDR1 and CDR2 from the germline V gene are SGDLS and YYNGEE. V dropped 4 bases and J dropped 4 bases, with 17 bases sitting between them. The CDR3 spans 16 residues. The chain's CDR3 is CASSPPGRGSTGELFF. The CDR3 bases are TGTGCCAGCAGCCCGCCCGGTAGGGGGAGCACCGGGGAGCTGTTTTTT.

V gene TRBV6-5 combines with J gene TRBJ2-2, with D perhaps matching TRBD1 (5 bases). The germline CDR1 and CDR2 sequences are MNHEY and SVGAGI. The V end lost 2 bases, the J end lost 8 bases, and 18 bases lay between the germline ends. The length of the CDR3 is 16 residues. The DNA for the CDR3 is TGTGCCAGCAGTTACGGCGTGGCAGGGCGGTTTGGGGAGCTGTTTTTT. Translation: CASSYGVAGRFGELFF.

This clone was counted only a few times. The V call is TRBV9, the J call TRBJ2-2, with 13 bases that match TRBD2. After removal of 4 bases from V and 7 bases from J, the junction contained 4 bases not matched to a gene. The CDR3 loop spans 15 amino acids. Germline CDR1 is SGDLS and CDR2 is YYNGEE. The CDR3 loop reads CASSPGLAGDGELFF. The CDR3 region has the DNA TGTGCCAGCAGCCCCGGACTAGCGGGAGACGGGGAGCTGTTTTTT.

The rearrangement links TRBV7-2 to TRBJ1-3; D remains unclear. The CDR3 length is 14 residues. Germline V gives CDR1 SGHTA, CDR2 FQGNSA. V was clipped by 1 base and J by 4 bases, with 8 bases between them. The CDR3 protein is CASSLGNGGNTIYF. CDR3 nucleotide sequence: TGTGCCAGCAGCTTAGGAAACGGGGGAAACACCATATATTTT.

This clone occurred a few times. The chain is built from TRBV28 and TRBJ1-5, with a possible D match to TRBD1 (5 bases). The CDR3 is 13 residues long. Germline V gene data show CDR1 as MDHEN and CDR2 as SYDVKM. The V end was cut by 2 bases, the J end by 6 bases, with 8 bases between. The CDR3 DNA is TGTGCCAGCAGTTTAGACAGAGTTCAGCCCCAGCATTTT. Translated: CASSLDRVQPQHF.

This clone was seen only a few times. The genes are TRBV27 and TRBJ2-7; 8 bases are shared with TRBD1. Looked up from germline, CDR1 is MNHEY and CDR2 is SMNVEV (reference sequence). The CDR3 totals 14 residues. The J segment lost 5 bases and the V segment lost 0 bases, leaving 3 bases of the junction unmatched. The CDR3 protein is CASSLSWTGNEQYF. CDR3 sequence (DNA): TGTGCCAGCAGTTTATCCTGGACAGGGAACGAGCAGTACTTC.

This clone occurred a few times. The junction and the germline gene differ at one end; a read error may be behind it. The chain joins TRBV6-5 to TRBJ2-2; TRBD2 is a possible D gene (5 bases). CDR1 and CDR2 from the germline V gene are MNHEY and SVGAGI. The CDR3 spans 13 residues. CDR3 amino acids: CASMPGISGVLFF. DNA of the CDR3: TGTGCCAGCATGCCGGGGATATCCGGGGTGCTGTTTTTT.

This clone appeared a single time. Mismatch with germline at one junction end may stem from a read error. The CDR3 here is CASSLLAGAVDKQYF. The DNA for the CDR3 is TGTGCCAGCAGCTTATTAGCAGGGGCCGTGGATAAGCAGTATTTT. The V call is TRBV5-6, the J call TRBJ2-3, with D tentatively TRBD1 (6 bases). CDR1 SGHDT and CDR2 YYEEEE come from the germline V gene. This CDR3 has 15 amino acids. The variable domain in full, completed from reference TRBV5-6 and TRBJ2-3, reads DAGVTQSPTHLIKTRGQQVTLRCSPKSGHDTVSWYQQALGQGPQFIFQYYEEEERQRGNFPDRFSGHQFPNYSSELNVNALLLGDSALYLCASSLLAGAVDKQYFGPGTRLTVL.

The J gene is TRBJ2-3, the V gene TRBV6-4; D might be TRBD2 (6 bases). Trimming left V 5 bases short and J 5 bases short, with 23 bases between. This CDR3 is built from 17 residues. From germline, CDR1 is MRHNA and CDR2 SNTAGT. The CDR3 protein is CASSPLGSTSGVDTQYF. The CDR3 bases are TGTGCCAGCAGTCCCCTTGGGTCGACCTCGGGGGTAGATACGCAGTATTTT.

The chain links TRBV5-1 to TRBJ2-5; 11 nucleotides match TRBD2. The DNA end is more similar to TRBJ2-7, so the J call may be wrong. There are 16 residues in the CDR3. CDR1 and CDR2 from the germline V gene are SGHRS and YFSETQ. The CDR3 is CASSLRGTSGDYEQYF. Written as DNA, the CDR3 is TGCGCCAGCAGCTTGAGGGGGACTAGCGGAGATTACGAGCAGTACTTC.

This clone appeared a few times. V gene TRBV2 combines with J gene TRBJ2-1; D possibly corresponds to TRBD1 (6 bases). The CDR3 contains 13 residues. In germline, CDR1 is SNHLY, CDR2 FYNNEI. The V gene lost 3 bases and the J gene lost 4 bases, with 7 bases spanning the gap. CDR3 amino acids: CASSDQGYNEQFF. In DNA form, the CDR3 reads TGTGCCAGCAGTGATCAGGGGTACAATGAGCAGTTCTTC.

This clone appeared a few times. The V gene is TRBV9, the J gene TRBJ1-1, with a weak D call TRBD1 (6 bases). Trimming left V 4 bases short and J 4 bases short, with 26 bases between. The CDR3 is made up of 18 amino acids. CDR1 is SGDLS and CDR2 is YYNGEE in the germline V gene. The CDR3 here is CASSPRGGELEGVTEAFF. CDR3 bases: TGTGCCAGCAGCCCACGGGGGGGGGAACTAGAGGGGGTCACTGAAGCTTTCTTT.

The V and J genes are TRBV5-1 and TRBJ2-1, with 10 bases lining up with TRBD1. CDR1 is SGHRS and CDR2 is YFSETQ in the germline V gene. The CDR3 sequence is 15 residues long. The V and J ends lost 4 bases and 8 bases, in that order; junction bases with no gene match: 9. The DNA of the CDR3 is TGCGCCAGCAGCCCCGGGACAGGGGTTGGGGATGAGCAGTTCTTC. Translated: CASSPGTGVGDEQFF.

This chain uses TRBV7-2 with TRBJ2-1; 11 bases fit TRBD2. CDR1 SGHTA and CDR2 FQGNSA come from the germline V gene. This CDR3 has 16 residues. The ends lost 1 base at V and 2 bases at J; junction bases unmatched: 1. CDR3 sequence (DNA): TGTGCCAGCAGCTTAGGACTAGCGGGGCCCTACAATGAGCAGTTCTTC. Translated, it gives CASSLGLAGPYNEQFF.

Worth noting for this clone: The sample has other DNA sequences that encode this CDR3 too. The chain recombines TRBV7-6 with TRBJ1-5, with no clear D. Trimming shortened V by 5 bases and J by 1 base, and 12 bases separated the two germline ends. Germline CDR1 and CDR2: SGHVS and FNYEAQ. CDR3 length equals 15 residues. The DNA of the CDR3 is TGTGCCAGCAGCGTTCTCCCGGGGAGCAATCAGCCCCAGCATTTT. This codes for CASSVLPGSNQPQHF. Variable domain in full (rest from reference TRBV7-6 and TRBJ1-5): GAGVSQSPRYKVTKRGQDVALRCDPISGHVSLYWYRQALGQGPEFLTYFNYEAQQDKSGLPNDRFSAERPEGSISTLTIQRTEQRDSAMYRCASSVLPGSNQPQHFGDGTRLSIL.

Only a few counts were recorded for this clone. The CDR3 DNA reads TGTGCCAGCAGAAAGCGGGGCGGATCCTACGAGCAGTACTTC. The encoded protein is CASRKRGGSYEQYF. The chain employs TRBV6-1 and TRBJ2-7; 7 positions match TRBD2. Germline values: CDR1 MNHNS, CDR2 SASEGT. With 6 bases clipped from V and 1 base from J, the junction kept 6 bases outside the gene matches. CDR3 size: 14 residues.

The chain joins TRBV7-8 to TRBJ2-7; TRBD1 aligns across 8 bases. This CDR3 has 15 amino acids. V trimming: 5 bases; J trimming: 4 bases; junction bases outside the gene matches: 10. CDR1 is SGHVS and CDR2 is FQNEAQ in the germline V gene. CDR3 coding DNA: TGTGCCAGCAGCGCTCCGACAGGGGTAGGGTACGAGCAGTACTTC. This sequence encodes CASSAPTGVGYEQYF.

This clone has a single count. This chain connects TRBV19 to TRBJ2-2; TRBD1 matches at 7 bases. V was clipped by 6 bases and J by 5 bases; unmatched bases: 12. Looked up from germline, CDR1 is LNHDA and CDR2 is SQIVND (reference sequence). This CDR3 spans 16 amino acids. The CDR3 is CASRLLGGVRTGELFF. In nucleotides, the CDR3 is TGTGCCAGTAGATTGTTAGGGGGCGTTCGGACCGGGGAGCTGTTTTTT.

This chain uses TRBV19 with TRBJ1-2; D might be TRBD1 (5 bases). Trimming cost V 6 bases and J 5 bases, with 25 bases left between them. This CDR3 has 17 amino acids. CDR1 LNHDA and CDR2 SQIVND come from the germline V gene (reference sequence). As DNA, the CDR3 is TGTGCCAGTAGCGATATACGGGACTCCGCTCTATCTTATGGCTACACCTTC. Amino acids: CASSDIRDSALSYGYTF.

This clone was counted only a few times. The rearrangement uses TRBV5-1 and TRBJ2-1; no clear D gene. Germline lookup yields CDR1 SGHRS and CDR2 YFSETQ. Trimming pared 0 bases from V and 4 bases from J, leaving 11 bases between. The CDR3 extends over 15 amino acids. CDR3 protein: CASSLERVDYNEQFF. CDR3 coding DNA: TGCGCCAGCAGCTTGGAGCGCGTCGATTACAATGAGCAGTTCTTC.